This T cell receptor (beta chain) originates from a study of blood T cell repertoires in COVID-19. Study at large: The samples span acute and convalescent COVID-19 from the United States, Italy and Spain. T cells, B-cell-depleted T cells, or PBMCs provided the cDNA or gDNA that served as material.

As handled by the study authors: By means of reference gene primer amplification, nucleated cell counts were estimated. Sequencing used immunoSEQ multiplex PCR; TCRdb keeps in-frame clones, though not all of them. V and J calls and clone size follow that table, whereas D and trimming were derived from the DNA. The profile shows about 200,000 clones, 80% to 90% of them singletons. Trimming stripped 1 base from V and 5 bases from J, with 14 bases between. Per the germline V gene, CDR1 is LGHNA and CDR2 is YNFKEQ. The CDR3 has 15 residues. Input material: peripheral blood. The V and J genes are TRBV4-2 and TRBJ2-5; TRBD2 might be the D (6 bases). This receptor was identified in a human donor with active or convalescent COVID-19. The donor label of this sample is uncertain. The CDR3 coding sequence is TGTGCCAGCAGCCAAGCTACGGGGGTCGGGGAGACCCAGTACTTC. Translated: CASSQATGVGETQYF.